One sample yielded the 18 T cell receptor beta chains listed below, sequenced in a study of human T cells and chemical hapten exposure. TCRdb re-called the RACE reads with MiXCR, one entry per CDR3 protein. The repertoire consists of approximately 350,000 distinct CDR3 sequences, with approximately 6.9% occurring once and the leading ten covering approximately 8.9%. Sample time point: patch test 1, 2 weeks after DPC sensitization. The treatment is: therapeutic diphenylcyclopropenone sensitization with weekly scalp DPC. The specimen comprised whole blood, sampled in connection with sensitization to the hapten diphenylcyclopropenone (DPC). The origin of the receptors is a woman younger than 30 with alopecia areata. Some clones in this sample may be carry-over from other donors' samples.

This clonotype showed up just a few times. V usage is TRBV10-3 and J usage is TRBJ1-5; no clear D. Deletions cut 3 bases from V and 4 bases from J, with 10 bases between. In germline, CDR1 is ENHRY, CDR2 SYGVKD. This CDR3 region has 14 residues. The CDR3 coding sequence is TGTGCCATCAGTGAAGTGATGACGAATCAGCCCCAGCATTTT. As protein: CAISEVMTNQPQHF.

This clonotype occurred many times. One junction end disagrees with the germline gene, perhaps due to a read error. As DNA, the CDR3 is TGTGCCAGCAGCTCTCCCCAGGTCCCCTCGTCCTTC. Protein product: CASSSPQVPSSF. This chain connects TRBV7-2 to TRBJ2-7; D is unclear. Germline V lookup: CDR1 SGHTA, CDR2 FQGNSA. This CDR3 has 12 amino acids.

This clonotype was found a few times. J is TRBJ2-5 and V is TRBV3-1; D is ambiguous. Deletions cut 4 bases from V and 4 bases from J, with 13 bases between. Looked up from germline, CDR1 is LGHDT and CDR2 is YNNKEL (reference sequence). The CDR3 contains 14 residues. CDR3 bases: TGTGCCAGCAGCCGAGACCCCTACGGAGAGACCCAGTACTTC. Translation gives CASSRDPYGETQYF.

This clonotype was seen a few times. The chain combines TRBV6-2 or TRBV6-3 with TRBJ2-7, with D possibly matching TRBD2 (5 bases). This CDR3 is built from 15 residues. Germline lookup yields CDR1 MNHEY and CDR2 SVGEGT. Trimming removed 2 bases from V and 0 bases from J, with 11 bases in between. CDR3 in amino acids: CASSYGRSSSYEQYF. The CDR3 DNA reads TGTGCCAGCAGTTACGGGAGATCGAGCTCCTACGAGCAGTACTTC.

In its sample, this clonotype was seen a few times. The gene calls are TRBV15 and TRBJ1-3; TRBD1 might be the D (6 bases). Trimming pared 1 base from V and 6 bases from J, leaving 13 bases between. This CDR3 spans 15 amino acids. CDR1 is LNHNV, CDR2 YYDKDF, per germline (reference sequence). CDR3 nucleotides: TGTGCCACCAGCAGAGGAGCAGGGGATGCAAACACCATATATTTT. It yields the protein CATSRGAGDANTIYF.

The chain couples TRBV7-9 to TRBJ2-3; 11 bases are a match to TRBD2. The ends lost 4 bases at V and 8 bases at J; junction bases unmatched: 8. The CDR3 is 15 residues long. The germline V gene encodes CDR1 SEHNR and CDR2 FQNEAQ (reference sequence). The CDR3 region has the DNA TGTGCCAGCAGCTCCCCTAGCGGGGGGCGGGGTACGCAGTATTTT. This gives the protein CASSSPSGGRGTQYF.

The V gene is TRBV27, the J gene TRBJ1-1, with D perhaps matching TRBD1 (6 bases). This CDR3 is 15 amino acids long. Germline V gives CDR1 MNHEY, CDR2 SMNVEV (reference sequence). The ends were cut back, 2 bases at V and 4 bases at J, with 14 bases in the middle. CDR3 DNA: TGTGCCAGCAGTTTAAACAGGGAAGGCGCCACTGAAGCTTTCTTT. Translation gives CASSLNREGATEAFF.

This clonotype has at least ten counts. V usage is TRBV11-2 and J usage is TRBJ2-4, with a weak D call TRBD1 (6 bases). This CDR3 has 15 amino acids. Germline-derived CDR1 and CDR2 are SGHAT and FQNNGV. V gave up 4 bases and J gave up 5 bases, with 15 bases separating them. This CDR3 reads CASSSLSGGQNIQYF. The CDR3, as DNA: TGTGCCAGCAGCTCCCTCTCTGGGGGCCAAAACATTCAGTACTTC.

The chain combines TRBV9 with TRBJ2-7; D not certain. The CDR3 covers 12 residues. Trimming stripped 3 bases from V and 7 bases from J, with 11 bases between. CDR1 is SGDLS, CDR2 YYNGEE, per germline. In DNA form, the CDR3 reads TGTGCCAGCAGCGAAGGGTTTAGAGAGCAGTACTTC. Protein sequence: CASSEGFREQYF.

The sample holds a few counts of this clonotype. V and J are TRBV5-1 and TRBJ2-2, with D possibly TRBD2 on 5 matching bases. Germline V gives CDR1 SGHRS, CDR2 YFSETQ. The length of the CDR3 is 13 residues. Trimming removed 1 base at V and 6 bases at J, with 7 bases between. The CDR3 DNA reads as TGCGCCAGCAGCTTGCGGGAAGCCGGGGAGCTGTTTTTT. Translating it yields CASSLREAGELFF.

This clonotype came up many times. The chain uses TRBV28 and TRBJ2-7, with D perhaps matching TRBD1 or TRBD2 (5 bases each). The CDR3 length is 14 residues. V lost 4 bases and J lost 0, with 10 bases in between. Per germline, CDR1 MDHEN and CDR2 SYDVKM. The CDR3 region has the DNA TGTGCCAGCAGTTACCCGGGGACCTCCTACGAGCAGTACTTC. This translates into CASSYPGTSYEQYF.

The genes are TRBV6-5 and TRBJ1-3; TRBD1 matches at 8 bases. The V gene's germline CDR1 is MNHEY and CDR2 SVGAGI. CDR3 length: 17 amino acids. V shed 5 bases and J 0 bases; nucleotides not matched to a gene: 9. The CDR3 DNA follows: TGTGCCAGCAGTACCGCTTGGACAGGGACCTCTGGAAACACCATATATTTT. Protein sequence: CASSTAWTGTSGNTIYF.

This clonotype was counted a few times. CDR3 nucleotide sequence: TGTGCCAGCAGCTTAGAGGTAAACAATCAGCCCCAGCATTTT. Translation: CASSLEVNNQPQHF. The gene calls are TRBV7-9 and TRBJ1-5; D remains unclear. Trimming pared 1 base from V and 3 bases from J, leaving 7 bases between. This CDR3 comprises 14 residues. Germline V gene sequence: CDR1 SEHNR, CDR2 FQNEAQ (reference sequence).

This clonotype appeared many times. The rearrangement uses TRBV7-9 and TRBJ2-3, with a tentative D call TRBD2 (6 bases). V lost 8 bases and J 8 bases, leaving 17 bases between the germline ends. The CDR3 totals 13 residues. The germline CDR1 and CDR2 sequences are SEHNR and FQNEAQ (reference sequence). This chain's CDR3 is CASLLAGSSTQYF. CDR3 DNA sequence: TGTGCCAGCCTTCTGGCGGGGTCGAGTACGCAGTATTTT.

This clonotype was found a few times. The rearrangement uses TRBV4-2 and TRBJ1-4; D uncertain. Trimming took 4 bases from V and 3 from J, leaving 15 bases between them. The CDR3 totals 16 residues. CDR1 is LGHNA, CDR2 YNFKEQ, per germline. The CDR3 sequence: CASSRKLITANEKLFF. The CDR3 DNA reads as TGTGCCAGCAGCCGGAAACTTATCACCGCTAATGAAAAACTGTTTTTT.

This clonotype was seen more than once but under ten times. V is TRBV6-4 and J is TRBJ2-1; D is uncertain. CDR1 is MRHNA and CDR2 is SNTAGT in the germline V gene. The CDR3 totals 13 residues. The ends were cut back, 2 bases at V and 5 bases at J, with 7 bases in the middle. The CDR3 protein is CASSDRVNNEQFF. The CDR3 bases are TGTGCCAGCAGTGACCGCGTTAACAATGAGCAGTTCTTC.

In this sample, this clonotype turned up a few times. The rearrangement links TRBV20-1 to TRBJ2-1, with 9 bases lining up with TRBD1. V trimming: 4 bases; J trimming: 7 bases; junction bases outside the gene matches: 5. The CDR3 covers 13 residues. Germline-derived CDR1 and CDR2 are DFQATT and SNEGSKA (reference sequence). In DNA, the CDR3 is TGCAGTGCTACCGGACAGGGGTCAAATGAGCAGTTCTTC. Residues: CSATGQGSNEQFF.

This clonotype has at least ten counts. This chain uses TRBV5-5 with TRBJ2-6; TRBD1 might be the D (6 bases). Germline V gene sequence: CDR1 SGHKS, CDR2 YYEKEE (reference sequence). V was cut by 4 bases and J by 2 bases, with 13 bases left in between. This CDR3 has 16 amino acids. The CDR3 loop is CASSRTGYAGANVLTF. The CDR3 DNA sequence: TGTGCCAGCAGCAGAACAGGGTATGCTGGGGCCAACGTCCTGACTTTC.